This T cell receptor (beta chain) emerged from a study of T cell clones after liver transplantation (dated by TCRdb to between 2019 and 2020). Study-wide context: The samples were obtained from ITN030ST, a randomized trial that attempted immunosuppression withdrawal within 2 years after liver transplantation. The subjects received no induction therapy and were kept on standard immunosuppression until randomization at 12-24 months post-transplant. Blood samples were taken pre-transplant, pre-randomization before withdrawal, and post-randomization after full withdrawal or failed withdrawal. Third party-reactive TCRbeta sequences from pre-transplant MLRs were also identified as an antigen-independent comparator for donor-reactive sequences. Of the eight recipients, three were HCV-positive, while the remaining recipients had been transplanted for non-autoimmune, non-viral indications. Tolerance was defined as complete withdrawal of immunosuppression for at least one year without a rise in liver enzymes beyond twice the upper limit of normal. A cohort of 8 liver transplant recipients was studied, of whom 3 were classified as tolerant and 5 as non-tolerant. After a pre-transplant mixed lymphocyte reaction, TCRbeta sequencing was used to pinpoint donor-reactive T cell clones, which were subsequently tracked in post-transplant blood. General study outcomes and caveats: Because no allograft tissue specimens were available, donor-reactive T cells may have migrated into the graft instead of being deleted. Donor-reactive sequences declined more than third party-reactive ones, suggesting partial antigen-specific deletion unrelated to withdrawal success. In a couple of subjects, low numbers of available donor cells limited the measurable donor-reactive repertoire. After accounting for repertoire turnover, donor-reactive detection was significantly reduced in 7 of 8 subjects for CD4 and 8 of 8 for CD8. The conclusions were considered preliminary, being limited by small, heterogeneous patient numbers and non-standardized post-transplant time points. In most of the 8 subjects, circulating donor-reactive CD4 TCRbeta sequences decreased significantly after transplant, regardless of tolerance or HCV status.

High-throughput TCRbeta CDR3 sequencing of frozen genomic DNA was performed by immunoSEQ, including PCR amplification, mapping, bias correction and internal controls. Processing in the source paper ran as follows. Productive rearrangements were kept, and unique TCRbeta sequences were defined by CDR3 nucleotide sequence plus V and J gene. A sequence counted as donor-reactive only if the sequence showed at least 5-fold expansion in CFSE-low cells compared with unstimulated pre-transplant cells and had a frequency of at least 0.01%. Minimum frequency thresholds were set for each subject on the basis of the unstimulated sample with the lowest template count, so that a detection power of at least 90% was ensured. Jensen-Shannon divergence between the top 1000 TCRbeta sequences post- versus pre-transplant served as the measure of repertoire turnover. Changes in detection of donor-reactive sequences were assessed with two-sided Fisher's exact tests. Not all clones reach the TCRdb copy of this immuneACCESS table, which keeps in-frame sequences only. Checked studies attribute under half of the gap to unresolved V genes and leave the rest unexplained. The V and J calls and clone size come from that table; D and trimming were worked out from the DNA. This sample has around 20,000 clones in its table, and roughly nine tenths of those were observed once. Under 15% of the sample rests with the top ten.

As for this clone: It lacks a known antigen. One base away there is no much larger clone; base qualities are not given.

The CDR3 numbers 16 residues from cysteine through phenylalanine. Only CDR3 DNA is held: 48 bases, read in frame from base 1. From a lookup of the germline V gene, CDR1 and CDR2 are MDHEN and SYDVKM. V is cut by 6 bases and J by 3 bases, and the space between the germline ends is 21 bases. Thawed unstimulated PBMCs were stained for CD3, CD4 and CD8 and FACS-sorted into CD3+CD4+ and CD3+CD8+ populations. Randomization to immunosuppression withdrawal applied to every one of the 8 studied subjects. The Qiagen DNeasy Blood and Tissue Kit was used for isolation of genomic DNA. This sample comprised CD8+ T cells from blood, obtained approximately 3.5 years after liver transplant. The chain uses TRBV28 and TRBJ2-7, with no reliable assignment of the D segment. This receptor was identified in a human patient who received a liver transplant. It is possible that, after a transplant, some T cells come from the graft donor. CDR3 protein: CASSSIRDPKDYEQYF. Read as DNA, the sequence is TGTGCCAGCAGCTCCATCCGAGACCCAAAGGACTACGAGCAGTACTTC.